The next 17 T cell receptor beta chains were all read from a single sample in a study of blood T cell repertoires in COVID-19. Measured with immunoSEQ multiplex PCR; TCRdb has only the in-frame clones, and not every one. In the table there are 300,000 to 400,000 clones, more than 75% of which are singletons. Sequencing was carried out using peripheral blood. The receptors here all came from a woman aged 45-60 years who had recovered from COVID-19.

This clone was observed a single time. This chain joins TRBV3-1 (or the pseudogene TRBV3-2) and TRBJ2-7, with a weak D call TRBD2 (5 bases). CDR3 length equals 14 residues. V was cut by 3 bases and J by 4 bases, with 13 bases left in between. Germline-derived CDR1 and CDR2 are LGHDT and YNNKEL (reference sequence). CDR3 in amino acids: CASSHDREDYEQYF. The CDR3 coding sequence is TGTGCCAGCAGCCACGACCGGGAAGATTACGAGCAGTACTTC.

V usage is TRBV28 and J usage is TRBJ1-1; a weak D match, TRBD1 (6 bases). The CDR3 is 15 residues long. The germline V gene has CDR1 MDHEN and CDR2 SYDVKM. The V and J ends lost 7 bases and 4 bases respectively, with 19 bases between them. The CDR3 DNA reads TGTGCCAGCACCGCTACGGGGACAATGGCCACTGAAGCTTTCTTT. Protein sequence: CASTATGTMATEAFF.

This clone came up a few times. The rearrangement joins TRBV5-6 to TRBJ1-1, with D maybe TRBD1 (5 bases). The germline gives CDR1 SGHDT, CDR2 YYEEEE. The CDR3 is made up of 15 amino acids. Trimming took off 4 bases at V and 11 bases at J, with 24 bases between the two ends. The CDR3 DNA follows: TGTGCCAGCAGCCTTATTTCTCGGACATCACTCCCCGCTTTCTTT. Protein product: CASSLISRTSLPAFF.

The gene calls are TRBV11-2 and TRBJ1-1, with a tentative D call TRBD1 (6 bases). In germline, CDR1 is SGHAT, CDR2 FQNNGV. This CDR3 has 14 residues. The ends were cut back, 5 bases at V and 0 bases at J, with 10 bases in the middle. The CDR3 protein is CASSGRDMNTEAFF. CDR3 sequence (DNA): TGTGCCAGCAGCGGTAGGGACATGAACACTGAAGCTTTCTTT. Variable domain in full (rest from reference TRBV11-2 and TRBJ1-1): EAGVAQSPRYKIIEKRQSVAFWCNPISGHATLYWYQQILGQGPKLLIQFQNNGVVDDSQLPKDRFSAERLKGVDSTLKIQPAKLEDSAVYLCASSGRDMNTEAFFGQGTRLTVV.

The chain joins TRBV28 to TRBJ1-1; D is ambiguous. Deletions cut 7 bases from V and 5 bases from J, with 14 bases between. Germline V CDR1 and CDR2: MDHEN, SYDVKM. This CDR3 contains 13 residues. The CDR3 DNA sequence: TGTGCCAGCATCAATACTCAGGTAACTGAAGCTTTCTTT. The encoded protein is CASINTQVTEAFF.

The chain's CDR3 is CAIKAGGHSYEQYF. CDR3 nucleotides: TGCGCCATTAAGGCTGGCGGTCACTCCTACGAGCAGTACTTC. The rearrangement joins TRBV10-2 to TRBJ2-7; D call uncertain. The CDR3 runs 14 residues. Trimming removed 10 bases at V and 0 bases at J, with 16 bases between. Germline CDR1 is WSHSY and CDR2 is SAAADI.

The chain recombines TRBV18 with TRBJ2-7; 7 nucleotides match TRBD1. Germline loops: CDR1 KGHSH, CDR2 LQKENI. This CDR3 has 15 residues. After removal of 6 bases from V and 3 bases from J, the junction contained 11 bases not matched to a gene. DNA for the CDR3: TGTGCCAGCTCTCCGAAACAGGGGCAGGACTACGAGCAGTACTTC. Its protein is CASSPKQGQDYEQYF. The variable domain in full, completed from reference TRBV18 and TRBJ2-7, reads NAGVMQNPRHLVRRRGQEARLRCSPMKGHSHVYWYRQLPEEGLKFMVYLQKENIIDESGMPKERFSAEFPKEGPSILRIQQVVRGDSAAYFCASSPKQGQDYEQYFGPGTRLTVT.

The chain employs TRBV6-5 and TRBJ1-5, with TRBD1 matching 7 bases. V shed 6 bases and J 4 bases; nucleotides not matched to a gene: 3. Germline-derived CDR1 and CDR2 are MNHEY and SVGAGI. This CDR3 region has 13 residues. CDR3 amino acids: CASRGTVNQPQHF. The CDR3 DNA follows: TGTGCCAGCAGGGGGACAGTTAATCAGCCCCAGCATTTT.

The chain joins TRBV4-2 to TRBJ2-7; D may be TRBD2 (7 bases). Germline V CDR1 and CDR2: LGHNA, YNFKEQ. V lost 1 base, J lost 0 bases, and 13 bases lay in between. The CDR3 is made up of 16 amino acids. CDR3 nucleotides: TGTGCCAGCAGCCAAGCCGGGGGGCTTTCCTCCTACGAGCAGTACTTC. It is translated as CASSQAGGLSSYEQYF.

V gene TRBV11-2 combines with J gene TRBJ2-5; 8 positions match TRBD1. Germline CDR1 SGHAT, CDR2 FQNNGV. Trimming took 1 base from V and 3 from J; bases not matched to a gene: 7. The CDR3 spans 16 residues. The DNA for the CDR3 is TGTGCCAGCAGCTTAGGTCTCGGGACAGGTAAAGAGACCCAGTACTTC. Encoded protein: CASSLGLGTGKETQYF.

The chain combines TRBV19 with TRBJ2-1; 9 positions agree with TRBD1. Germline loops: CDR1 LNHDA, CDR2 SQIVND (reference sequence). The CDR3 runs 18 residues. Unmatched junction bases numbered 18, after V lost 3 bases and J lost 9 bases. The CDR3 coding sequence is TGTGCCAGTAGTATGGAAGTCCTGCCTTGGGGACAGGGATGTGAGCAGTTCTTC. The encoded protein is CASSMEVLPWGQGCEQFF.

The gene calls are TRBV4-3 and TRBJ2-2, with 7 positions matching TRBD1. Germline V lookup: CDR1 LGHNA, CDR2 YSLEER. V dropped 4 bases and J dropped 4; count of bases not matched to a gene: 9. The CDR3 consists of 16 residues. CDR3 coding DNA: TGCGCCAGCAGCCTTCACCCCCCAGGGGGCACCGGGGAGCTGTTTTTT. This translates into CASSLHPPGGTGELFF.

The J gene is TRBJ1-2, the V gene TRBV10-3; the match to TRBD1 covers 8 bases. The CDR3 is 16 amino acids. The junction had 8 bases not matched to a gene; V was cut back by 3 bases and J by 2 bases. Per the germline V gene, CDR1 is ENHRY and CDR2 is SYGVKD. The chain's CDR3 is CAISDTTQGGNYGYTF. The CDR3 region has the DNA TGTGCCATCAGTGATACTACACAGGGGGGGAACTATGGCTACACCTTC.

This clone was picked up a small number of times. This sample also contains other DNA sequences that code for the same CDR3. This chain joins TRBV7-2 and TRBJ2-5, with 13 positions matching TRBD2. Trimming cost V 3 bases and J 0 bases; bases outside gene matches: 1. Germline assignment: CDR1 SGHTA and CDR2 FQGNSA. The CDR3 is made up of 16 amino acids. CDR3 residues: CASSLTSGGNQETQYF. The DNA of the CDR3 is TGTGCCAGCAGCTTGACTAGCGGGGGGAACCAAGAGACCCAGTACTTC.

The V call is TRBV9, the J call TRBJ1-6; 8 positions agree with TRBD1. CDR1 is SGDLS and CDR2 is YYNGEE in the germline V gene. The CDR3 has 15 residues. Trimming removed 3 bases from V and 9 bases from J; junction bases left unmatched: 8. In DNA form, the CDR3 reads TGTGCCAGCAGCGACAGGGGGAGTTCGATTTCACCCCTCCACTTT. Its translation is CASSDRGSSISPLHF.

The chain joins TRBV12-3 or TRBV12-4 to TRBJ1-2; a possible D gene is TRBD1 (5 bases). The V gene lost 7 bases and the J gene lost 8 bases, with 11 bases spanning the gap. The CDR3 runs 11 residues. CDR3 protein: CASMGGTGYTF. As DNA, the CDR3 is TGTGCCAGCATGGGAGGGACCGGCTACACCTTC.

The chain has TRBV4-1 and TRBJ2-3; 7 bases match TRBD1. Germline V gives CDR1 MGHRA, CDR2 YSYEKL. After removal of 2 bases from V and 3 bases from J, the junction contained 8 bases not matched to a gene. The CDR3 extends over 16 amino acids. For the CDR3, the DNA is TGCGCCAGCAGCCAATTCGGACAGGTCTCGACAGATACGCAGTATTTT. Its translation: CASSQFGQVSTDTQYF.